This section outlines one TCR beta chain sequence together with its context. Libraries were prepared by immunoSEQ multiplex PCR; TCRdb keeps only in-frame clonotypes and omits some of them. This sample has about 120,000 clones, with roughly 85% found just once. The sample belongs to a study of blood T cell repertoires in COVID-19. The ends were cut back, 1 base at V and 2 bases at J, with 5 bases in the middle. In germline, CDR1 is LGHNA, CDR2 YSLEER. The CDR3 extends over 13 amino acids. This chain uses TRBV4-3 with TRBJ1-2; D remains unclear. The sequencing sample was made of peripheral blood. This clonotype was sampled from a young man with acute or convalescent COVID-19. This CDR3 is CASSQGANYGYTF. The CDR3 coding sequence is TGCGCCAGCAGCCAAGGGGCCAACTATGGCTACACCTTC.